This T cell receptor (beta chain) was retrieved from a study of cytomegalovirus exposure and HLA in healthy donors. Study summary: Drawn from HLA-typed donors, around 85 million unique TCRs were held in an early data release.

The table lists this clone with a few counts. Its antigen is not known. Overall study findings and caveats: A later analysis reportedly found fewer N-insertions in an Asian-associated ancestry cluster than the roughly 670-donor mean. Roughly uniform sequencing depth across donors was assumed, possibly incorrectly.

PCR used 60 Vbeta primers and 13 Jbeta primers. Authors' processing steps: Among the unique TCR beta chains that a later analysis counted, about 84 million in all, some 10 million were shared. The method was immunoSEQ multiplex PCR; TCRdb's version includes in-frame clones alone and lacks a portion of them. V and J calls and clone size are given by that table; D and trimming were obtained from the DNA. The profile covers tens of thousands of clones, with approximately 82% appearing a single time and under 2.5% taken by the ten largest. The material sequenced was PBMCs. The receptor's source is a man between 18 and 29 years old in good health and CMV-seronegative.

CDR3 sequence reads: CASSTSRFPGNQPQHF. CDR3 nucleotide sequence: TGTGCCAGCAGCACTAGCCGGTTTCCAGGGAATCAGCCCCAGCATTTT. The rearrangement joins TRBV7-8 to TRBJ1-5, with D possibly being TRBD1 (5 bases). Germline CDR1 is SGHVS and CDR2 is FQNEAQ. This CDR3 is 16 amino acids long. Deletions cut 5 bases from V and 4 bases from J, with 18 bases between.